This TCR beta chain is from a study of blood T cell repertoires in COVID-19. From germline, CDR1 is SGHTA and CDR2 FQGNSA. This CDR3 contains 14 residues. The ends were cut back, 1 base at V and 3 bases at J, with 7 bases in the middle. Ages ranged from about 18 to 89 years, with residence in approximately 23 US areas. Data came from immunoSEQ multiplex PCR; TCRdb stores just in-frame clones and leaves some out. The table includes 390,000 or so clones, around 83% detected once. The sequence came from a woman aged 45-60 years who had recovered from COVID-19. The sample comprised PBMCs or T cells enriched from blood (not recorded which). The chain combines TRBV7-2 with TRBJ2-1; D unresolved. The CDR3 spells CASSLVGFYNEQFF. The CDR3 coding sequence is TGTGCCAGCAGCTTAGTTGGCTTCTACAATGAGCAGTTCTTC.